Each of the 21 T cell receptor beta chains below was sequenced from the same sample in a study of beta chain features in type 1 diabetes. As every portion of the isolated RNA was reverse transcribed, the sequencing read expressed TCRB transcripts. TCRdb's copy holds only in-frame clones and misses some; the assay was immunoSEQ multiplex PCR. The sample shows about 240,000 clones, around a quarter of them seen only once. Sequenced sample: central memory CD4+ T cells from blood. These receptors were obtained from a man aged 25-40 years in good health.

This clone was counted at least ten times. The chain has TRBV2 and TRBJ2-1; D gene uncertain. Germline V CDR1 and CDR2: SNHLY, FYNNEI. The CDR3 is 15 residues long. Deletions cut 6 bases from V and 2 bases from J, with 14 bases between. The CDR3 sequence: CASRWGLPAYNEQFF. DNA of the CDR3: TGTGCCAGCAGGTGGGGATTACCCGCCTACAATGAGCAGTTCTTC.

The CDR3 spells CAISVVEGGTDTQYF. As DNA, the CDR3 is TGTGCCATCAGTGTGGTTGAAGGCGGCACAGATACGCAGTATTTT. V usage is TRBV10-3 and J usage is TRBJ2-3; D gene ambiguous. The CDR3 totals 15 residues. Germline V gives CDR1 ENHRY, CDR2 SYGVKD. V was trimmed by 4 bases and J by 1 base, leaving 12 bases between them.

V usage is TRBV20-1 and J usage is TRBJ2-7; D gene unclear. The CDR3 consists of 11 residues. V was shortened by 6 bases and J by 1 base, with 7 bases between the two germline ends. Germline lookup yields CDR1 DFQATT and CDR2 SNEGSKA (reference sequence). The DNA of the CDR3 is TGCAGTGCCGTAACATCCTACGAGCAGTACTTC. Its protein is CSAVTSYEQYF.

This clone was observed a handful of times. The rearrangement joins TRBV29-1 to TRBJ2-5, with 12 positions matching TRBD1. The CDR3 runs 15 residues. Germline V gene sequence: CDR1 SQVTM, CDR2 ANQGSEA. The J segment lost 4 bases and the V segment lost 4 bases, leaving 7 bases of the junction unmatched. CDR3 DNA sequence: TGCAGCGTTGGGGGACAGGGGGCATCAGCAGAGACCCAGTACTTC. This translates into CSVGGQGASAETQYF.

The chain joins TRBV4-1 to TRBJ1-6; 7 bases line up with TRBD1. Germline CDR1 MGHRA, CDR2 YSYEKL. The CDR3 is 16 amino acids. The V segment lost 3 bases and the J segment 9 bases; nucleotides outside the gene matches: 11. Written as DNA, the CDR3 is TGCGCCAGCAGCCAGGTGACAGGGATAATGGCTTCACCCCTCCACTTT. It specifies CASSQVTGIMASPLHF.

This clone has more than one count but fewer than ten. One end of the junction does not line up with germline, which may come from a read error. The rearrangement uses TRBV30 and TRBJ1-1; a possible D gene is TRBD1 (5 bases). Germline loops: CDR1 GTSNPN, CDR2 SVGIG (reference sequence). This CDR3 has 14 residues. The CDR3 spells CALSGTFRNTEAFF. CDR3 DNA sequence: TGTGCCTTGAGTGGGACCTTCAGAAACACTGAAGCTTTCTTT.

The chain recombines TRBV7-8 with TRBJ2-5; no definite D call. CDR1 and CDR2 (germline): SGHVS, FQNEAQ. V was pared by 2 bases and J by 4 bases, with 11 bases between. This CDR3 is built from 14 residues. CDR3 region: CASSLYDQTETQYF. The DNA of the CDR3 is TGTGCCAGCAGCTTATACGATCAGACAGAGACCCAGTACTTC.

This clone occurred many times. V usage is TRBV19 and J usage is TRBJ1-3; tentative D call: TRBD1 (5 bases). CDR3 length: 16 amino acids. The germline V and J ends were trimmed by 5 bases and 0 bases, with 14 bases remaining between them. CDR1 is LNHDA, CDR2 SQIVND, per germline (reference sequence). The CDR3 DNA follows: TGTGCCAGTAGTGCTACGGGACGTCGCTCTGGAAACACCATATATTTT. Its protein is CASSATGRRSGNTIYF.

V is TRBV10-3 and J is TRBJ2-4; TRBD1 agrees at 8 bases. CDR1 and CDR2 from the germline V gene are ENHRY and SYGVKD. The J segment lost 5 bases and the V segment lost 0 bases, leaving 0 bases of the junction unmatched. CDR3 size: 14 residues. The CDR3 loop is CAISESGQENIQYF. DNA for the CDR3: TGTGCCATCAGTGAGTCGGGACAGGAAAACATTCAGTACTTC.

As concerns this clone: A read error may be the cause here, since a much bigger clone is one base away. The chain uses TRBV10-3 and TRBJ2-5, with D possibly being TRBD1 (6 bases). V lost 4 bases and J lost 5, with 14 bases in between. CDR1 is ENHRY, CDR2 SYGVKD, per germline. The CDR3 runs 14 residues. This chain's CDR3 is CAISGSQGRETQYF. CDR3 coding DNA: TGTGCCATCAGTGGCTCCCAGGGGCGGGAGACCCAGTACTTC.

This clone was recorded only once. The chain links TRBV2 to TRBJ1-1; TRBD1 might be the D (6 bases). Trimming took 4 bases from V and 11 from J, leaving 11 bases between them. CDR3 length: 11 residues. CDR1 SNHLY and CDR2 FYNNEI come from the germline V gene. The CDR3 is CASSAGAGAFF. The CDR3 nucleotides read TGTGCCAGCAGTGCGGGGGCTGGTGCTTTCTTT. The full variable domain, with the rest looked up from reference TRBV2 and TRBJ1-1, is EPEVTQTPSHQVTQMGQEVILRCVPISNHLYFYWYRQILGQKVEFLVSFYNNEISEKSEIFDDQFSVERPDGSNFTLKIRSTKLEDSAMYFCASSAGAGAFFGQGTRLTVV.

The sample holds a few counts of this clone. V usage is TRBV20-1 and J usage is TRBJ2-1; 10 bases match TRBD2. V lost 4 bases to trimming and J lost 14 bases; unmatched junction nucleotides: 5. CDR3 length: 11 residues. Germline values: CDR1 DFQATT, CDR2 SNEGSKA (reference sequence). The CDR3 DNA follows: TGCAGTGCTACCAGCGGGGGGGAGGAGTTCTTC. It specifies CSATSGGEEFF.

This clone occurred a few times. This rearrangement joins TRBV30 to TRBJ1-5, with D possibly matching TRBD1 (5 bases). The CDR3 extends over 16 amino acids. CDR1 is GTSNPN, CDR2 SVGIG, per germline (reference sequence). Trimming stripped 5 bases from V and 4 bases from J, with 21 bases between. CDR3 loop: CAWGPGIRAPNQPQHF. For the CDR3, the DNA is TGTGCCTGGGGCCCAGGGATCAGGGCTCCGAATCAGCCCCAGCATTTT.

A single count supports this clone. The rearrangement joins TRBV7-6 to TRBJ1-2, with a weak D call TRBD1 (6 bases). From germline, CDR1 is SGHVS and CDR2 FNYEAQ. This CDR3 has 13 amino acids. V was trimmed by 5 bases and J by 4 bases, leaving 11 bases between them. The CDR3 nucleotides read TGTGCCAGCAGCCCAACAGGGATCTATGGCTACACCTTC. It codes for CASSPTGIYGYTF. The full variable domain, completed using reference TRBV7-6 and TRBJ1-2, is GAGVSQSPRYKVTKRGQDVALRCDPISGHVSLYWYRQALGQGPEFLTYFNYEAQQDKSGLPNDRFSAERPEGSISTLTIQRTEQRDSAMYRCASSPTGIYGYTFGSGTRLTVV.

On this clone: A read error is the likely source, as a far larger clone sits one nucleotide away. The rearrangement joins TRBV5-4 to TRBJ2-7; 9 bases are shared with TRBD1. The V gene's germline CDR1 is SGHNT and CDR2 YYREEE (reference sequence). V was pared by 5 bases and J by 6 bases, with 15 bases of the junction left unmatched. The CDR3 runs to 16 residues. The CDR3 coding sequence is TGTGCCAGCAGGCTAACAGGGGGCCCCGCGGTAAGCGAGCAGTACTTC. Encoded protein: CASRLTGGPAVSEQYF.

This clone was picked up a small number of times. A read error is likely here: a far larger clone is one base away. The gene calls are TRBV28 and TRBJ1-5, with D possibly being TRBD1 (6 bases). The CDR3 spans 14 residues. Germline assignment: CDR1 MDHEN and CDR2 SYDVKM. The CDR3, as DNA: TGTGCCTGCAGTCCTTGGGGGGGGACAAGGCCCCAGCATTTT. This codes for CACSPWGGTRPQHF.

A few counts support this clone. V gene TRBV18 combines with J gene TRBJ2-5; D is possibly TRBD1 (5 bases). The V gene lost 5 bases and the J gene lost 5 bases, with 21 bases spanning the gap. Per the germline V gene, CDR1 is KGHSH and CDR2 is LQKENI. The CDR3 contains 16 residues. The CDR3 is CASSTTSDTEGETQYF. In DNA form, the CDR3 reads TGTGCCAGCTCAACGACCTCGGACACCGAAGGGGAGACCCAGTACTTC.

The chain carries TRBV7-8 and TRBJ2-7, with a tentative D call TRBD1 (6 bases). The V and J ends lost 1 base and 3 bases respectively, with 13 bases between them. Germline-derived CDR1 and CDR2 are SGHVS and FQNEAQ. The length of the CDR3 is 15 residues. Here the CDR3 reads CASSLDDRTGYEQYF. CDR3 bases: TGTGCCAGCAGCTTAGATGACAGGACCGGCTACGAGCAGTACTTC.

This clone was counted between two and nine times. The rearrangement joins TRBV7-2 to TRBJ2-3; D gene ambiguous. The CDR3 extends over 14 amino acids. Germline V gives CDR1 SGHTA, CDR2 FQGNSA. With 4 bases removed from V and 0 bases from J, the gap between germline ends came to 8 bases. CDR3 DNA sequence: TGTGCCAGCAGCTCAGGTTTTAGCACAGATACGCAGTATTTT. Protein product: CASSSGFSTDTQYF.

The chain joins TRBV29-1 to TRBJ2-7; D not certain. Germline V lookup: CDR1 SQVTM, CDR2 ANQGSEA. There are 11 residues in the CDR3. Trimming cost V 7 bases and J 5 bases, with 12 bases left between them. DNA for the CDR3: TGCAGCGCGACGTACGTGAACGAGCAGTACTTC. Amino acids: CSATYVNEQYF.

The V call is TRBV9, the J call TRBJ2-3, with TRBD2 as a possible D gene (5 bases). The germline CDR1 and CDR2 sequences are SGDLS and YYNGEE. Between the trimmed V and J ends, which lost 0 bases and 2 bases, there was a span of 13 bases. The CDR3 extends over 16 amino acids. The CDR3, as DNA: TGTGCCAGCAGCGTAGTGCCAAGCGGACTCACAGATACGCAGTATTTT. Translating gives CASSVVPSGLTDTQYF.